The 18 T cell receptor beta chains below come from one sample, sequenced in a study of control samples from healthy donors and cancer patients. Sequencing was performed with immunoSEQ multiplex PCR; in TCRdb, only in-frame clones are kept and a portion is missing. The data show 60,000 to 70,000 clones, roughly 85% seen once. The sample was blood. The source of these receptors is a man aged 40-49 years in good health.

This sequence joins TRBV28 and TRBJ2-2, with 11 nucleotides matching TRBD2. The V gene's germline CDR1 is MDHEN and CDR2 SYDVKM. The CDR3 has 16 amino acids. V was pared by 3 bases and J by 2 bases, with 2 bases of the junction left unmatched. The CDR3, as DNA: TGTGCCAGCAGTTTTAGCGGGAGGGCCAACACCGGGGAGCTGTTTTTT. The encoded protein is CASSFSGRANTGELFF.

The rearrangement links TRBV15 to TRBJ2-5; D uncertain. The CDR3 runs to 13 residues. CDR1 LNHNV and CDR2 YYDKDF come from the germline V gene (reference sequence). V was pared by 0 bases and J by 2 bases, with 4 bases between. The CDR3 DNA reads TGTGCCACCAGCAGAGACAGGCAAGAGACCCAGTACTTC. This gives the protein CATSRDRQETQYF.

The CDR3, as DNA: TGTGCCAGCAGCTTAGATCGTTACAATGAGCAGTTCTTC. It is translated as CASSLDRYNEQFF. The chain combines TRBV7-2 with TRBJ2-1; D remains unclear. Deletions cut 1 base from V and 4 bases from J, with 5 bases between. Germline V gives CDR1 SGHTA, CDR2 FQGNSA. The CDR3 has 13 residues.

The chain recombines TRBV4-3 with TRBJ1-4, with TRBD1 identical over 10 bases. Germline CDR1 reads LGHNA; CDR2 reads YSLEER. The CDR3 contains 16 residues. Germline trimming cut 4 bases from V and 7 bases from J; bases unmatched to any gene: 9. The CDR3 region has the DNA TGCGCCAGCAGCCCTACTTGGACAGGGGGAAGTGAAAAACTGTTTTTT. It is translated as CASSPTWTGGSEKLFF.

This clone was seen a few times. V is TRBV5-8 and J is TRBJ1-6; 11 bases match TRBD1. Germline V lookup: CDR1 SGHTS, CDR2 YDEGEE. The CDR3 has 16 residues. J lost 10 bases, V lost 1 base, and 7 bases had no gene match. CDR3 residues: CASSLLLDRGRSPLHF. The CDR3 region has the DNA TGTGCCAGCAGCTTGCTTTTGGACAGGGGGCGGTCACCCCTCCACTTT.

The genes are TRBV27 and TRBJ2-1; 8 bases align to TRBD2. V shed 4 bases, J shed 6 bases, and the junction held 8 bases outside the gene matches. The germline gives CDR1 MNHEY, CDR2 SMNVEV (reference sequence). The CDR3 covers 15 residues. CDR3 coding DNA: TGTGCCAGCAGTTCCCGGCTAGCGGGCACCAATGAGCAGTTCTTC. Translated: CASSSRLAGTNEQFF.

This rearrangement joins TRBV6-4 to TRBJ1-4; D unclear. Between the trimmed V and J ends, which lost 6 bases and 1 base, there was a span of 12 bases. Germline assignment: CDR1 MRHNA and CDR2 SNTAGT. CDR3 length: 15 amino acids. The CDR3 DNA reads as TGTGCCAGCAGACCAAACCCGGGAACTAATGAAAAACTGTTTTTT. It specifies CASRPNPGTNEKLFF.

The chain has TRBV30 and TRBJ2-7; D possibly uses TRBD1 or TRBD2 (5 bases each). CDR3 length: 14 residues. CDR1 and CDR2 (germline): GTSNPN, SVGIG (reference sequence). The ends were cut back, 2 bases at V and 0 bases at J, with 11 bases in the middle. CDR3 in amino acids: CAWSLGVGSYEQYF. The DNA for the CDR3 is TGTGCCTGGAGTCTGGGGGTAGGCTCCTACGAGCAGTACTTC.

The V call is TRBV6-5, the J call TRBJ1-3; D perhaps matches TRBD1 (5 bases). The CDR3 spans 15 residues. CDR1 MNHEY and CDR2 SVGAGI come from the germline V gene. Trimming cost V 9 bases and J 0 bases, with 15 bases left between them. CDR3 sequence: CASRRDRVSGNTIYF. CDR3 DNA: TGTGCCAGTAGACGCGACAGAGTCTCTGGAAACACCATATATTTT.

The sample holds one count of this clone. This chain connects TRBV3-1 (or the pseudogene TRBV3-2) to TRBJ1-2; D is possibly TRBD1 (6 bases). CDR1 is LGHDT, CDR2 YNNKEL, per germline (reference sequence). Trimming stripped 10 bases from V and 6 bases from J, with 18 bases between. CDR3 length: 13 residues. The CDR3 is CAIPPRGSNGYTF. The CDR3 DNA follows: TGTGCCATCCCACCCAGGGGATCGAATGGCTACACCTTC.

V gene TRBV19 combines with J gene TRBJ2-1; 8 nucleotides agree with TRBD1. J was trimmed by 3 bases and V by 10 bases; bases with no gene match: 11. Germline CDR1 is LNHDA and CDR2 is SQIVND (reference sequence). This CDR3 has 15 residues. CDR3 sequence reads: CATKEGQVYYNEQFF. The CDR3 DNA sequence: TGTGCCACAAAGGAGGGACAGGTTTACTACAATGAGCAGTTCTTC.

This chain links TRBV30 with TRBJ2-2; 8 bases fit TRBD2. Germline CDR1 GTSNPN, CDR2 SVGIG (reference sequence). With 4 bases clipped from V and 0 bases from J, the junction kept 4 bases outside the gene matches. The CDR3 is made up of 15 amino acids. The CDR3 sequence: CAWIRGGSNTGELFF. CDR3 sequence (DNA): TGTGCCTGGATTCGCGGGGGGTCGAACACCGGGGAGCTGTTTTTT.

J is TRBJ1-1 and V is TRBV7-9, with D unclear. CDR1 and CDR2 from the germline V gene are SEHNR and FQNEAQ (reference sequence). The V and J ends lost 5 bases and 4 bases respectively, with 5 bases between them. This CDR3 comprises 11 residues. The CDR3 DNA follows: TGTGCCAGCAGCCCATTCACTGAAGCTTTCTTT. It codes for CASSPFTEAFF.

CDR3 DNA: TGTGCCAGCTCGCAAATAGCGGGACCTCCCTACGAGCAGTACTTC. Its protein is CASSQIAGPPYEQYF. The chain employs TRBV18 and TRBJ2-7, with TRBD2 matching 8 bases. The V gene's germline CDR1 is KGHSH and CDR2 LQKENI. The CDR3 is made up of 15 amino acids. Germline trimming cut 6 bases from V and 2 bases from J; bases unmatched to any gene: 9. Drawing the rest from reference TRBV18 and TRBJ2-7, the complete variable domain is NAGVMQNPRHLVRRRGQEARLRCSPMKGHSHVYWYRQLPEEGLKFMVYLQKENIIDESGMPKERFSAEFPKEGPSILRIQQVVRGDSAAYFCASSQIAGPPYEQYFGPGTRLTVT.

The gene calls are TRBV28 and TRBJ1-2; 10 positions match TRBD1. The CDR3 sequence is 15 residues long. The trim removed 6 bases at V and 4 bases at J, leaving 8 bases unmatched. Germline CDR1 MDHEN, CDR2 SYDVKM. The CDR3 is CASSEGGQGSYGYTF. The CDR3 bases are TGTGCCAGCAGCGAAGGGGGACAGGGGAGCTATGGCTACACCTTC.

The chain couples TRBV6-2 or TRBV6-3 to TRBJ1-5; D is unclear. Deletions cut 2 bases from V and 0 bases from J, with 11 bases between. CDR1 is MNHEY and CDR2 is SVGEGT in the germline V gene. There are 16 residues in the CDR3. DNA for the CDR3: TGTGCCAGCAGTTACGATCGAGGTTTTAGCAATCAGCCCCAGCATTTT. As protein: CASSYDRGFSNQPQHF.

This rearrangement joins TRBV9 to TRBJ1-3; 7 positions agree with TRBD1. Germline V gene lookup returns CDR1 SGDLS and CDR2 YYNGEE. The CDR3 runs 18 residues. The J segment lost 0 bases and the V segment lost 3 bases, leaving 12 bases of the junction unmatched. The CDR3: CASSGRTGRPISGNTIYF. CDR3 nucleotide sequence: TGTGCCAGCAGCGGGAGGACAGGCCGCCCCATCTCTGGAAACACCATATATTTT.

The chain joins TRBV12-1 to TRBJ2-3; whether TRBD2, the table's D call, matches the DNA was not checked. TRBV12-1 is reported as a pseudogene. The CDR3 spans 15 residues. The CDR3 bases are TGTGCCAGCAGCTCCTCGGGTGGTAGCACAGATACGCAGTATTTT. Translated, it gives CASSSSGGSTDTQYF.